This T cell receptor (beta chain) originates from a study of neurological immune-mediated disorders. The ends were cut back, 4 bases at V and 0 bases at J, with 6 bases in the middle. CDR3 size: 13 residues. Germline lookup yields CDR1 SGHTA and CDR2 FQGNSA. Unsorted libraries were prepared from 2 million PBMCs held at -80 C. TCRdb passed the 5' RACE reads through MiXCR, listing each CDR3 protein once. The sample records about 30,000 distinct CDR3 sequences, around 10% being singletons. This clonotype was seen repeatedly, ten times or more. This clonotype was sampled from a woman in her fifties or sixties in good health. The material sequenced was PBMCs. This chain joins TRBV7-2 and TRBJ1-1; D perhaps matches TRBD1 (6 bases). The CDR3 region has the DNA TGTGCCAGCAGCTGGACAGTGAACACTGAAGCTTTCTTT. Its protein is CASSWTVNTEAFF.